Below, 32 T cell receptor beta chains from the same sample are listed, as sequenced in a study of blood T cell repertoires in COVID-19 (dated by TCRdb to about 2020). Libraries were built with the immunoSEQ multiplex PCR assay. TCRdb holds this immuneACCESS table with in-frame rearrangements only. Some clones are missing; in checked studies, unresolved V genes explain under half, and the rest has no known cause. The sample table shows around 310,000 clones, and 85% to 90% are seen once. Of the sample, about 1% falls within the top ten clones. The sample comprised peripheral blood. The receptors come from a woman in her thirties or forties with COVID-19, enrolled during active disease.

This clone was counted a few times. The CDR3 DNA sequence: TGTGCCAGCAGTGACGGGGGGTCCCGGCACGAGCAGTACTTC. Protein: CASSDGGSRHEQYF. The genes are TRBV2 and TRBJ2-7; 7 bases match TRBD2. Germline V gene data show CDR1 as SNHLY and CDR2 as FYNNEI. The CDR3 has 14 residues. The V and J ends lost 3 bases and 5 bases, in that order; junction bases with no gene match: 7.

CDR3 residues: CASSSTGNSNQPQHF. The CDR3 DNA follows: TGTGCCAGCAGCTCGACAGGGAATAGCAATCAGCCCCAGCATTTT. The rearrangement links TRBV7-2 to TRBJ1-5; 7 bases are a match to TRBD1. Germline V gene sequence: CDR1 SGHTA, CDR2 FQGNSA. CDR3 length: 15 amino acids. The V and J ends lost 4 bases and 0 bases, in that order; junction bases with no gene match: 3.

The chain recombines TRBV9 with TRBJ2-1; TRBD2 matches at 12 bases. The J segment lost 3 bases and the V segment lost 1 base, leaving 5 bases of the junction unmatched. Germline values: CDR1 SGDLS, CDR2 YYNGEE. This CDR3 comprises 17 residues. This CDR3 is CASSVSLAGGFYNEQFF. The CDR3, as DNA: TGTGCCAGCAGCGTATCGCTAGCGGGAGGGTTCTACAATGAGCAGTTCTTC. Complete variable domain (other parts from reference TRBV9 and TRBJ2-1): DSGVTQTPKHLITATGQRVTLRCSPRSGDLSVYWYQQSLDQGLQFLIQYYNGEERAKGNILERFSAQQFPDLHSELNLSSLELGDSALYFCASSVSLAGGFYNEQFFGPGTRLTVL.

The gene calls are TRBV9 and TRBJ1-2, with D possibly TRBD1 on 6 matching bases. V shed 0 bases and J shed 1 base, with 13 bases lying between them. CDR3 length: 16 residues. Germline assignment: CDR1 SGDLS and CDR2 YYNGEE. CDR3 nucleotide sequence: TGTGCCAGCAGCGTAGCTCAGGACAGTAATAACTATGGCTACACCTTC. Residues: CASSVAQDSNNYGYTF. Full variable domain (missing parts from reference TRBV9 and TRBJ1-2): DSGVTQTPKHLITATGQRVTLRCSPRSGDLSVYWYQQSLDQGLQFLIQYYNGEERAKGNILERFSAQQFPDLHSELNLSSLELGDSALYFCASSVAQDSNNYGYTFGSGTRLTVV.

This chain links TRBV10-3 with TRBJ2-7; 10 positions match TRBD1. With V trimmed by 0 bases and J by 6 bases, 5 bases remained unmatched. The CDR3 contains 15 residues. The V gene's germline CDR1 is ENHRY and CDR2 SYGVKD. The CDR3 here is CAISESRTGGSEQYF. The DNA of the CDR3 is TGTGCCATCAGTGAGTCGAGGACAGGGGGATCCGAGCAGTACTTC.

CDR3 coding DNA: TGTGCCAGCAGCCAAGGTGACAGGGCGGAGACCCAGTACTTC. Its protein is CASSQGDRAETQYF. The rearrangement joins TRBV4-2 to TRBJ2-5; TRBD1 matches at 7 bases. Germline V gives CDR1 LGHNA, CDR2 YNFKEQ. V shed 1 base and J 5 bases; nucleotides not matched to a gene: 4. CDR3 length: 14 amino acids.

V usage is TRBV13 and J usage is TRBJ2-1, with D unresolved. The CDR3 covers 14 residues. Trimming pared 7 bases from V and 4 bases from J, leaving 14 bases between. The germline CDR1 and CDR2 sequences are PRHDT and FYEKMQ (reference sequence). CDR3 region: CASTRSSRYNEQFF. The CDR3 DNA is TGTGCCAGCACCCGGAGCTCTCGGTACAATGAGCAGTTCTTC.

The chain recombines TRBV19 with TRBJ1-4; D not resolved. V gave up 2 bases and J gave up 0 bases, with 7 bases separating them. The germline V gene has CDR1 LNHDA and CDR2 SQIVND (reference sequence). This CDR3 spans 15 amino acids. The CDR3 coding sequence is TGTGCCAGTAGTATATCCAGCGCAACTAATGAAAAACTGTTTTTT. This sequence encodes CASSISSATNEKLFF.

The rearrangement uses TRBV5-1 and TRBJ2-1; a weak D match, TRBD2 (5 bases). The length of the CDR3 is 15 residues. Germline CDR1 reads SGHRS; CDR2 reads YFSETQ. V was pared by 5 bases and J by 2 bases, with 14 bases between. CDR3 sequence: CASRVDSPTYNEQFF. The CDR3 nucleotides read TGCGCCAGCAGGGTGGACTCCCCCACCTACAATGAGCAGTTCTTC.

V and J are TRBV13 and TRBJ1-1; D possibly corresponds to TRBD1 (6 bases). The CDR3 runs to 16 residues. Germline lookup yields CDR1 PRHDT and CDR2 FYEKMQ (reference sequence). V lost 1 base, J lost 8 bases, and 20 bases lay in between. Here the CDR3 DNA reads TGTGCCAGCAGCTTAGTAAGGCGGGGGCCTCCCCGGGAAGCTTTCTTT. Its translation is CASSLVRRGPPREAFF. Looking up the rest from reference TRBV13 and TRBJ1-1 gives the full variable domain: AAGVIQSPRHLIKEKRETATLKCYPIPRHDTVYWYQQGPGQDPQFLISFYEKMQSDKGSIPDRFSAQQFSDYHSELNMSSLELGDSALYFCASSLVRRGPPREAFFGQGTRLTVV.

The chain couples TRBV30 to TRBJ2-5; the D gene is possibly TRBD1 (5 bases). The CDR3 covers 13 residues. The V end was cut by 5 bases, the J end by 2 bases, with 12 bases between. Germline CDR1 and CDR2: GTSNPN and SVGIG (reference sequence). CDR3 bases: TGTGCCTGGGATAATGGGGCGCAAGAGACCCAGTACTTC. Protein: CAWDNGAQETQYF.

The chain combines TRBV6-6 with TRBJ1-5; 10 positions match TRBD1. The V segment lost 5 bases and the J segment 6 bases; nucleotides outside the gene matches: 4. The CDR3 runs 14 residues. Per the germline V gene, CDR1 is MNHNY and CDR2 is SVGAGI (reference sequence). The CDR3 spells CASSATGGSQPQHF. CDR3 nucleotide sequence: TGTGCCAGCAGTGCGACAGGGGGCAGTCAGCCCCAGCATTTT.

CDR3 nucleotide sequence: TGTGCCAGCAGCCAAGATCGAGCGGGCTATGGCTACACCTTC. Its protein is CASSQDRAGYGYTF. V usage is TRBV14 and J usage is TRBJ1-2; no clear D. CDR1 and CDR2 (germline): SGHDN, FVKESK. CDR3 length: 14 residues. V dropped 0 bases and J dropped 4 bases, with 9 bases sitting between them.

The chain uses TRBV30 and TRBJ1-5; D might be TRBD1 (5 bases). CDR3 size: 13 residues. The V end was cut by 3 bases, the J end by 5 bases, with 11 bases between. Germline V gene lookup returns CDR1 GTSNPN and CDR2 SVGIG (reference sequence). The CDR3 nucleotides read TGTGCCTGGAGAAGGGGTCCGGATCAGCCCCAGCATTTT. It yields the protein CAWRRGPDQPQHF.

The genes are TRBV27 and TRBJ1-5, with a weak D call TRBD1 (5 bases). This CDR3 comprises 15 residues. Germline CDR1 is MNHEY and CDR2 is SMNVEV (reference sequence). V lost 5 bases and J 4 bases, leaving 15 bases between the germline ends. CDR3 DNA sequence: TGTGCCAGCAGTCGTCAGGGTGGGATGAATCAGCCCCAGCATTTT. Translated: CASSRQGGMNQPQHF.

This clone appeared a single time. Other nucleotide sequences from this sample produce the same CDR3. This rearrangement joins TRBV7-9 to TRBJ1-1, with a tentative D call TRBD1 (5 bases). The germline V gene encodes CDR1 SEHNR and CDR2 FQNEAQ (reference sequence). CDR3 size: 13 residues. V was shortened by 2 bases and J by 5 bases, with 9 bases between the two germline ends. CDR3 sequence: CASSLQGGTEAFF. CDR3 bases: TGTGCCAGCAGCTTACAGGGAGGGACTGAAGCTTTCTTT.

The chain couples TRBV5-1 to TRBJ1-2; 10 nucleotides agree with TRBD1. V dropped 0 bases and J dropped 6; count of bases not matched to a gene: 11. The germline CDR1 and CDR2 sequences are SGHRS and YFSETQ. This CDR3 has 17 amino acids. CDR3 sequence (DNA): TGCGCCAGCAGCTTGGTTGGGGCGGGACAGGGGTCCGATGGCTACACCTTC. It translates to CASSLVGAGQGSDGYTF. Looking up the rest from reference TRBV5-1 and TRBJ1-2 gives the full variable domain: KAGVTQTPRYLIKTRGQQVTLSCSPISGHRSVSWYQQTPGQGLQFLFEYFSETQRNKGNFPGRFSGRQFSNSRSEMNVSTLELGDSALYLCASSLVGAGQGSDGYTFGSGTRLTVV.

This chain joins TRBV10-3 and TRBJ1-2; 8 bases agree with TRBD1. The CDR3 has 14 residues. V shed 8 bases, J shed 7 bases, and the junction held 12 bases outside the gene matches. Germline CDR1 is ENHRY and CDR2 is SYGVKD. Here the CDR3 reads CAIPTGGKAGGYTF. CDR3 sequence (DNA): TGTGCCATCCCAACAGGGGGAAAAGCGGGTGGCTACACCTTC.

This sequence joins TRBV7-2 and TRBJ1-2; TRBD1 agrees at 11 bases. The CDR3 is made up of 14 amino acids. V gave up 5 bases and J gave up 4 bases; unmatched junction bases: 3. From germline, CDR1 is SGHTA and CDR2 FQGNSA. In DNA, the CDR3 is TGTGCCAGCAGCGCGGGACAGGGGGGCTATGGCTACACCTTC. Its protein is CASSAGQGGYGYTF. The complete variable domain, with remaining parts taken from reference TRBV7-2 and TRBJ1-2, reads GAGVSQSPSNKVTEKGKDVELRCDPISGHTALYWYRQSLGQGLEFLIYFQGNSAPDKSGLPSDRFSAERTGGSVSTLTIQRTQQEDSAVYLCASSAGQGGYGYTFGSGTRLTVV.

A single count supports this clone. V and J are TRBV2 and TRBJ2-7, with 10 positions matching TRBD1. The germline V gene encodes CDR1 SNHLY and CDR2 FYNNEI. V dropped 6 bases and J dropped 2; count of bases not matched to a gene: 13. The CDR3 runs 17 residues. The CDR3 DNA follows: TGTGCCAGCAGCGTAATCCCGGGACAGGGGTTGGCCTACGAGCAGTACTTC. It is translated as CASSVIPGQGLAYEQYF.

The chain joins TRBV5-4 to TRBJ1-2; 7 bases map to TRBD1. There are 13 residues in the CDR3. V shed 4 bases and J 8 bases; nucleotides not matched to a gene: 8. The germline V gene encodes CDR1 SGHNT and CDR2 YYREEE (reference sequence). CDR3 nucleotides: TGTGCCAGCAGCCACCCTACAGGGGTCGGCTACACCTTC. Its protein is CASSHPTGVGYTF. Together with reference TRBV5-4 and TRBJ1-2, the CDR3 gives the full variable domain: ETGVTQSPTHLIKTRGQQVTLRCSSQSGHNTVSWYQQALGQGPQFIFQYYREEENGRGNFPPRFSGLQFPNYSSELNVNALELDDSALYLCASSHPTGVGYTFGSGTRLTVV.

The chain employs TRBV19 and TRBJ2-3, with TRBD2 matching 8 bases. From germline, CDR1 is LNHDA and CDR2 SQIVND (reference sequence). The CDR3 spans 17 residues. The J segment lost 0 bases and the V segment lost 3 bases, leaving 8 bases of the junction unmatched. CDR3 sequence: CASSIRIAGPSTDTQYF. The CDR3 DNA follows: TGTGCCAGTAGTATTCGTATAGCGGGGCCTAGCACAGATACGCAGTATTTT.

The chain recombines TRBV28 with TRBJ2-5; D is perhaps TRBD1 (5 bases). Germline V gene sequence: CDR1 MDHEN, CDR2 SYDVKM. The CDR3 sequence is 13 residues long. Trimming pared 2 bases from V and 3 bases from J, leaving 7 bases between. This chain's CDR3 is CASSLKGEETQYF. The CDR3 DNA reads as TGTGCCAGCAGTTTAAAAGGGGAAGAGACCCAGTACTTC.

CDR3 residues: CAWSSRAGEKLFF. CDR3 nucleotide sequence: TGTGCCTGGAGTAGCAGGGCAGGCGAAAAACTGTTTTTT. This chain uses TRBV30 with TRBJ1-4; weak D call: TRBD1 (5 bases). Per the germline V gene, CDR1 is GTSNPN and CDR2 is SVGIG (reference sequence). Trimming left V 2 bases short and J 8 bases short, with 12 bases between. This CDR3 comprises 13 residues.

The chain employs TRBV28 and TRBJ2-2; 10 bases align to TRBD2. Germline-derived CDR1 and CDR2 are MDHEN and SYDVKM. This CDR3 spans 16 amino acids. The V and J ends lost 10 bases and 5 bases, in that order; junction bases with no gene match: 13. The CDR3 coding sequence is TGTGCCACCGTTAGCGGGAGGACCTCAGGGACCGGGGAGCTGTTTTTT. Amino acid sequence: CATVSGRTSGTGELFF.

The chain couples TRBV5-1 to TRBJ2-1; D perhaps matches TRBD2 (5 bases). From germline, CDR1 is SGHRS and CDR2 YFSETQ. This CDR3 is built from 16 residues. The V end was cut by 0 bases, the J end by 3 bases, with 13 bases between. The chain's CDR3 is CASSLAGGDLYNEQFF. The CDR3 DNA is TGCGCCAGCAGCTTGGCCGGAGGAGACCTCTACAATGAGCAGTTCTTC.

This chain connects TRBV5-1 to TRBJ2-2; D is possibly TRBD2 (8 bases). The CDR3 has 17 residues. Germline V gives CDR1 SGHRS, CDR2 YFSETQ. V was pared by 0 bases and J by 3 bases, with 15 bases between. This chain's CDR3 is CASSLAGRGLDTGELFF. DNA for the CDR3: TGCGCCAGCAGCTTGGCCGGGAGGGGGCTGGACACCGGGGAGCTGTTTTTT.

This clone was found once. The J gene is TRBJ2-5, the V gene TRBV7-9, with TRBD1 matching over 12 bases. V gave up 5 bases and J gave up 6 bases; unmatched junction bases: 10. Germline CDR1 is SEHNR and CDR2 is FQNEAQ (reference sequence). The CDR3 loop spans 16 amino acids. The CDR3 loop is CASSPEGQGAGKTQYF. CDR3 DNA sequence: TGTGCCAGCAGCCCAGAGGGACAGGGGGCCGGAAAGACCCAGTACTTC.

V gene TRBV7-9 combines with J gene TRBJ1-1; tentatively, D is TRBD1 (6 bases). The V gene's germline CDR1 is SEHNR and CDR2 FQNEAQ (reference sequence). V was clipped by 6 bases and J by 4 bases, with 18 bases between them. The CDR3 totals 15 residues. The CDR3: CASSPEGGRSTEAFF. The DNA for the CDR3 is TGTGCCAGCAGTCCCGAAGGGGGACGGAGCACTGAAGCTTTCTTT.

The chain uses TRBV5-1 and TRBJ1-1; 9 bases match TRBD1. Trimming took 3 bases from V and 3 from J; bases not matched to a gene: 6. CDR1 is SGHRS, CDR2 YFSETQ, per germline. CDR3 length: 15 amino acids. CDR3 sequence (DNA): TGCGCCAGCAGCTCGAACAGGGGGCTGGACACTGAAGCTTTCTTT. It yields the protein CASSSNRGLDTEAFF.

The genes are TRBV5-1 and TRBJ1-1; the D gene is possibly TRBD1 (5 bases). Germline V lookup: CDR1 SGHRS, CDR2 YFSETQ. The CDR3 is 16 residues long. Between the trimmed V and J ends, which lost 0 bases and 4 bases, there was a span of 16 bases. In DNA, the CDR3 is TGCGCCAGCAGCTTGGCCCAGGCAGGGAGGACCACTGAAGCTTTCTTT. It encodes CASSLAQAGRTTEAFF.

V and J are TRBV19 and TRBJ1-2, with a possible D match to TRBD1 (6 bases). The V gene's germline CDR1 is LNHDA and CDR2 SQIVND (reference sequence). CDR3 length equals 15 residues. V was trimmed by 1 base and J by 4 bases, leaving 13 bases between them. The CDR3 here is CASSIGTGTFYGYTF. The CDR3 nucleotides are TGTGCCAGTAGTATAGGAACAGGGACGTTCTATGGCTACACCTTC.